A single sample is the source of the 29 T cell receptor beta chains below, sequenced in a study of T-cell memory formation after mild COVID-19. TCRdb re-analysed the 5' RACE reads in MiXCR, keeping a single row per CDR3 protein. The sample consists of 350,000 to 500,000 distinct CDR3 sequences, 20% to 30% of them appearing once. Sequenced: PBMCs or a T cell subset sorted from them (not recorded which). These TCRs come from an adult woman who had mild COVID-19 (a few samples of this study predate the infection). Cell type and time point are not known.

The chain uses TRBV2 and TRBJ2-7; D possibly corresponds to TRBD1 (5 bases). The CDR3 extends over 15 amino acids. CDR1 SNHLY and CDR2 FYNNEI come from the germline V gene. The ends were cut back, 6 bases at V and 1 base at J, with 16 bases in the middle. CDR3 amino acids: CASREQDLRSYEQYF. CDR3 nucleotide sequence: TGTGCCAGCAGGGAACAGGACCTTCGTTCCTACGAGCAGTACTTC.

The rearrangement links TRBV20-1 to TRBJ1-5; TRBD1 agrees at 7 bases. This CDR3 region has 14 residues. The germline gives CDR1 DFQATT, CDR2 SNEGSKA (reference sequence). Germline trimming cut 3 bases from V and 10 bases from J; bases unmatched to any gene: 12. The DNA for the CDR3 is TGCAGTGCTAGTGGCCGGGACAGATGGGGTCCCCAGCATTTT. It yields the protein CSASGRDRWGPQHF.

This clonotype was seen a few times. The chain is built from TRBV20-1 and TRBJ2-7; TRBD1 agrees at 8 bases. This CDR3 is 15 amino acids long. V trimming: 4 bases; J trimming: 1 base; junction bases outside the gene matches: 9. CDR1 and CDR2 (germline): DFQATT, SNEGSKA (reference sequence). In DNA form, the CDR3 reads TGCAGTGCTATGTCCCCCGGACAGGGATCCTACGAGCAGTACTTC. Translation: CSAMSPGQGSYEQYF.

This clonotype was found a few times. The chain combines TRBV24-1 with TRBJ1-2; the match to TRBD1 covers 9 bases. Germline values: CDR1 KGHDR, CDR2 SFDVKD. The CDR3 loop spans 21 amino acids. Unmatched junction bases numbered 26, after V lost 4 bases and J lost 6 bases. The CDR3 reads CATSDPASDRGPPWSVDGYTF. The CDR3, as DNA: TGTGCCACCAGTGACCCCGCCTCGGACAGGGGCCCTCCATGGTCGGTCGATGGCTACACCTTC.

This clonotype was counted only a few times. V and J are TRBV29-1 and TRBJ2-2; D uncertain. Trimming took 5 bases from V and 4 from J, leaving 17 bases between them. The CDR3 consists of 15 residues. CDR1 SQVTM and CDR2 ANQGSEA come from the germline V gene. In DNA, the CDR3 is TGCAGCGTTCCCCTCCAGGCAGGCACCACCGGGGAGCTGTTTTTT. This gives the protein CSVPLQAGTTGELFF.

The rearrangement joins TRBV5-1 to TRBJ2-7; 12 bases map to TRBD1. The germline V gene encodes CDR1 SGHRS and CDR2 YFSETQ. CDR3 size: 14 residues. V shed 3 bases and J 6 bases; nucleotides not matched to a gene: 4. In nucleotides, the CDR3 is TGCGCCAGCAGCTCCGGGACAGGGGGCGGCGAGCAGTACTTC. Translating gives CASSSGTGGGEQYF.

With regard to this clonotype: The junction departs from germline at one end; a sequencing error may be responsible. The V call is TRBV10-3, the J call TRBJ2-7; D gene unclear. CDR3 size: 12 residues. In germline, CDR1 is ENHRY, CDR2 SYGVKD. The CDR3 region has the DNA TGTGCCCTCAGTGACGGAATGAACGAGCAGTACTTC. This codes for CALSDGMNEQYF.

This clonotype was detected once. V and J are TRBV12-3 or TRBV12-4 and TRBJ2-5; D gene unclear. This CDR3 is built from 14 residues. V lost 7 bases and J 1 base, leaving 13 bases between the germline ends. The CDR3 is CASKINGPQETQYF. For the CDR3, the DNA is TGTGCCAGCAAAATAAATGGACCCCAAGAGACCCAGTACTTC.

This clonotype was observed a handful of times. This rearrangement joins TRBV10-3 to TRBJ1-2, with 9 bases lining up with TRBD1. V was pared by 3 bases and J by 3 bases, with 8 bases of the junction left unmatched. Germline CDR1 ENHRY, CDR2 SYGVKD. The CDR3 loop spans 16 amino acids. This CDR3 reads CAISERGQGLDYGYTF. The DNA of the CDR3 is TGTGCCATCAGTGAACGAGGACAGGGGTTGGACTATGGCTACACCTTC.

DNA of the CDR3: TGTGCCACCAGCAGAGAGAGGGGACTAGCGGGGATAAATGAGCAGTTCTTC. This encodes CATSRERGLAGINEQFF. The rearrangement links TRBV15 to TRBJ2-1, with 13 bases identical to TRBD2. J gave up 7 bases and V 0 bases, and 6 bases lay outside the gene matches. The CDR3 contains 17 residues. The germline V gene has CDR1 LNHNV and CDR2 YYDKDF (reference sequence).

V gene TRBV18 combines with J gene TRBJ2-6; D is possibly TRBD2 (6 bases). The CDR3 is made up of 17 amino acids. From germline, CDR1 is KGHSH and CDR2 LQKENI. Trimming took off 3 bases at V and 0 bases at J, with 12 bases between the two ends. The CDR3 sequence is CASSPRGPLSGANVLTF. CDR3 DNA: TGTGCCAGCTCACCGCGGGGTCCCCTCTCTGGGGCCAACGTCCTGACTTTC.

This clonotype appeared a few times. J is TRBJ1-5 and V is TRBV5-6; D remains unclear. The CDR3 has 13 residues. Trimming pared 3 bases from V and 7 bases from J, leaving 11 bases between. Germline V gene data show CDR1 as SGHDT and CDR2 as YYEEEE. The CDR3 DNA reads TGTGCCAGCAGCTCTGGTCCAAGGCAGCCCCAGCATTTT. Protein: CASSSGPRQPQHF.

With respect to this clonotype: Its ends do not fully match the called genes, so a read error is possible. The chain carries TRBV5-4 and TRBJ1-1, with D perhaps TRBD1 (5 bases). Per germline, CDR1 SGHNT and CDR2 YYREEE (reference sequence). This CDR3 has 13 amino acids. The CDR3 DNA reads as TGTGACAGCAGCCGGGGCCCAGGCACTGAAGCTTTCTTT. Its translation is CDSSRGPGTEAFF.

This clonotype was counted a few times. At one end, the junction sequence differs from germline, possibly due to a read error. This chain links TRBV7-9 with TRBJ2-3; 7 positions agree with TRBD2. The V gene's germline CDR1 is SEHNR and CDR2 FQNEAQ (reference sequence). CDR3 length: 13 residues. DNA for the CDR3: TGTGCCAGCAGCTTAGGCCCCGGGGGGAACTCCAGTTTT. Protein: CASSLGPGGNSSF.

The chain combines TRBV7-2 with TRBJ2-7, with no clear D. This CDR3 is 16 amino acids long. Trimming cost V 0 bases and J 2 bases, with 14 bases left between them. Germline V gives CDR1 SGHTA, CDR2 FQGNSA. The CDR3 coding sequence is TGTGCCAGCAGCTTAGCCTTGGTTGGGTCTGCCTACGAGCAGTACTTC. Translated, it gives CASSLALVGSAYEQYF.

The chain recombines TRBV29-1 with TRBJ1-1; 12 positions agree with TRBD1. CDR1 is SQVTM and CDR2 is ANQGSEA in the germline V gene. V gave up 4 bases and J gave up 1 base; unmatched junction bases: 4. The CDR3 has 15 residues. CDR3 protein: CSVVGTGGSNTEAFF. As DNA, the CDR3 is TGCAGCGTTGTGGGGACAGGGGGCTCGAACACTGAAGCTTTCTTT. The full variable domain, with the rest looked up from reference TRBV29-1 and TRBJ1-1, is SAVISQKPSRDICQRGTSLTIQCQVDSQVTMMFWYRQQPGQSLTLIATANQGSEATYESGFVIDKFPISRPNLTFSTLTVSNMSPEDSSIYLCSVVGTGGSNTEAFFGQGTRLTVV.

The rearrangement uses TRBV3-1 and TRBJ1-5, with 7 bases matching TRBD1. The junction had 1 base not matched to a gene; V was cut back by 0 bases and J by 2 bases. This CDR3 is built from 15 residues. Germline-derived CDR1 and CDR2 are LGHDT and YNNKEL (reference sequence). CDR3: CASSQETGRNQPQHF. CDR3 nucleotides: TGTGCCAGCAGCCAAGAGACAGGGCGCAATCAGCCCCAGCATTTT.

This clonotype has a handful of counts. The CDR3 coding sequence is TGTGCCACCAGCACAGGACAGGGTGGCTACACCTTC. Protein: CATSTGQGGYTF. This chain connects TRBV15 to TRBJ1-2; TRBD1 matches at 8 bases. The CDR3 totals 12 residues. Germline V CDR1 and CDR2: LNHNV, YYDKDF (reference sequence). With 4 bases clipped from V and 7 bases from J, the junction kept 2 bases outside the gene matches.

This clonotype was seen once. V and J are TRBV7-2 and TRBJ1-2, with D possibly TRBD1 on 5 matching bases. There are 14 residues in the CDR3. The V gene's germline CDR1 is SGHTA and CDR2 FQGNSA. Between the trimmed V and J ends, which lost 2 bases and 8 bases, there was a span of 15 bases. Here the CDR3 DNA reads TGTGCCAGCAGCTTACAACGAGGGGACGGCGGCTACACCTTC. Translated: CASSLQRGDGGYTF.

This clonotype was seen a handful of times. This chain's CDR3 is CASSWITGQEETQYF. The CDR3 DNA reads TGTGCCAGCAGCTGGATTACCGGACAGGAAGAGACCCAGTACTTC. V is TRBV5-6 and J is TRBJ2-5; 7 positions agree with TRBD1. From germline, CDR1 is SGHDT and CDR2 YYEEEE. CDR3 length: 15 residues. V shed 3 bases and J 3 bases; nucleotides not matched to a gene: 8.

V gene TRBV12-3 or TRBV12-4 combines with J gene TRBJ2-7; 8 nucleotides line up with TRBD2. The CDR3 spans 15 residues. V shed 3 bases and J 5 bases; nucleotides not matched to a gene: 9. The CDR3 sequence: CASSFPGGSSNEQYF. In nucleotides, the CDR3 is TGTGCCAGCAGTTTCCCGGGAGGGTCTTCCAACGAGCAGTACTTC.

This clonotype came up once. This chain connects TRBV12-3 or TRBV12-4 to TRBJ1-2, with D hard to call. This CDR3 is built from 12 residues. Trimming pared 5 bases from V and 2 bases from J, leaving 6 bases between. CDR3 bases: TGTGCCAGCAGTACAGTGAACTATGGCTACACCTTC. Protein sequence: CASSTVNYGYTF.

J is TRBJ1-2 and V is TRBV7-3; D remains unclear. CDR3 length equals 12 residues. Trimming stripped 4 bases from V and 8 bases from J, with 11 bases between. Germline assignment: CDR1 SGHTA and CDR2 FQGTGA. The CDR3 nucleotides are TGTGCCAGCAGCTACGGGCTCGGAGGCTACACCTTC. Its protein is CASSYGLGGYTF.

There are a few counts of this clonotype. The chain uses TRBV7-9 and TRBJ2-3, with TRBD2 matching over 8 bases. The germline V gene has CDR1 SEHNR and CDR2 FQNEAQ (reference sequence). The trim removed 4 bases at V and 2 bases at J, leaving 5 bases unmatched. The CDR3 spans 15 residues. The CDR3 nucleotides are TGTGCCAGCAGCTCGGGACTAGGGTTCACAGATACGCAGTATTTT. Its protein product is CASSSGLGFTDTQYF.

This clonotype appeared a single time. The CDR3 DNA reads as TGTGCCAGCAGTTACCCCCGGATCGGGACAGGGGGCTCCTACGAGCAGTACTTC. Amino acid sequence: CASSYPRIGTGGSYEQYF. The rearrangement uses TRBV6-2 or TRBV6-3 and TRBJ2-7, with 11 bases fitting TRBD1. After removal of 2 bases from V and 0 bases from J, the junction contained 9 bases not matched to a gene. The CDR3 runs to 18 residues. Germline V CDR1 and CDR2: MNHEY, SVGEGT.

This clonotype was seen a handful of times. The V gene is TRBV24-1, the J gene TRBJ2-2; D is unclear. Germline-derived CDR1 and CDR2 are KGHDR and SFDVKD. The CDR3 runs 12 residues. Trimming removed 10 bases from V and 3 bases from J, with 8 bases in between. CDR3 region: CATQVDTGELFF. Here the CDR3 DNA reads TGTGCCACTCAAGTGGACACCGGGGAGCTGTTTTTT.

The chain couples TRBV19 to TRBJ1-1; the D is unclear. Germline V gene lookup returns CDR1 LNHDA and CDR2 SQIVND (reference sequence). V lost 7 bases and J lost 1, with 10 bases in between. This CDR3 has 13 amino acids. CDR3 nucleotide sequence: TGTGCCAGTATAGCGAAAGAGAACACTGAAGCTTTCTTT. Protein: CASIAKENTEAFF.

The genes are TRBV5-1 and TRBJ1-2; maybe TRBD1 (6 bases). Germline V gives CDR1 SGHRS, CDR2 YFSETQ. The V gene lost 3 bases and the J gene lost 1 base, with 13 bases spanning the gap. CDR3 length equals 15 residues. DNA of the CDR3: TGCGCCAGCAGCTCCCCTGGGGGGCGTAACTATGGCTACACCTTC. It is translated as CASSSPGGRNYGYTF.

This clonotype was counted between two and nine times. The chain carries TRBV5-1 and TRBJ2-7; 7 bases agree with TRBD1. CDR1 is SGHRS and CDR2 is YFSETQ in the germline V gene. V trimming: 2 bases; J trimming: 6 bases; junction bases outside the gene matches: 5. The CDR3 is 13 residues long. The CDR3 DNA reads as TGCGCCAGCAGCTTTTTCACAGGGGTCGAGCAGTACTTC. This encodes CASSFFTGVEQYF. The whole variable domain, remainder taken from reference TRBV5-1 and TRBJ2-7, is KAGVTQTPRYLIKTRGQQVTLSCSPISGHRSVSWYQQTPGQGLQFLFEYFSETQRNKGNFPGRFSGRQFSNSRSEMNVSTLELGDSALYLCASSFFTGVEQYFGPGTRLTVT.